This TCR beta chain derives from a study of cytomegalovirus exposure and HLA in healthy donors. The study, taken as a whole, reports: Accurate HLA-A and HLA-B prediction from TCR beta sequences was reported for most subjects.

About this clone itself: Its antigen is still unknown.

This PCR relied on a set of 60 Vbeta primers and 13 Jbeta primers. Assay: immunoSEQ multiplex PCR; the TCRdb copy retains only in-frame clones and omits some. Of tens of thousands of clones in the sample, under 75% are singletons; the top ten hold 6.3%. The V gene's germline CDR1 is PRHDT and CDR2 FYEKMQ (reference sequence). The CDR3 length is 17 residues. V lost 4 bases, J lost 7 bases, and 12 bases stayed unmatched. The TCR comes from a man aged 25 to 40 in good health and CMV-seronegative. The sequenced sample consisted of PBMCs. The genes are TRBV13 and TRBJ2-2; 10 positions match TRBD2. DNA for the CDR3: TGTGCCAGCAGCTCCCGAGGGGCGACTAGCGGGTTCGGGGAGCTGTTTTTT. It is translated as CASSSRGATSGFGELFF.